Listed below are T cell receptor beta chains from one sample, sequenced in a study of blood T cells in healthy people across ages. One entry per CDR3 protein results from TCRdb running MiXCR on the 5' RACE reads. The sample has roughly 700,000 distinct CDR3 sequences; approximately 29% are singletons. The specimen was blood. The source is a woman older than 75 in good health. The CDR3 runs from the conserved cysteine through the conserved F or W. Fields, in order: V gene, D gene, J gene, clone size, CDR3 protein, CDR3 DNA. D genes are given only for firm matches. Clone size is shown for a subset of rows, as once, few, many or a class of expanded clone.

TRBV20-1	-	TRBJ2-2	-	CSARRALNTGELFF	TGCAGTGCTAGAAGGGCATTGAACACCGGGGAGCTGTTTTTT
TRBV15	TRBD1	TRBJ1-2	-	CATSRGPGTDYGCTF	TGTGCCACCAGCAGAGGACCAGGGACAGACTATGGCTGCACCTTC
TRBV5-6	-	TRBJ2-6	many	CASSLPPGPGANVLTF	TGTGCCAGCAGCTTGCCCCCGGGACCTGGGGCCAACGTCCTGACTTTC
TRBV6-1	TRBD1	TRBJ2-6	-	CATYPRDRPSGANVLTF	TGTGCCACCTACCCGAGGGACAGACCCTCTGGGGCCAACGTCCTGACTTTC
TRBV7-2	-	TRBJ2-4	many	CASSGDSSKGIQYF	TGTGCCAGCAGCGGTGACAGCTCAAAAGGCATTCAGTACTTC
TRBV30	TRBD1	TRBJ1-6	few	CAWRGTGGNSPLHF	TGTGCCTGGAGGGGGACAGGGGGAAATTCACCCCTCCACTTT
TRBV7-2	TRBD1	TRBJ2-7	many	CASSTGQGISYEQYF	TGTGCCAGCAGCACGGGACAGGGGATTTCCTACGAGCAGTACTTC
TRBV5-1	-	TRBJ2-2	few	CASSLLQGGTGELFF	TGCGCCAGCAGCTTACTACAGGGCGGCACCGGGGAGCTGTTTTTT
TRBV28	-	TRBJ2-7	-	CTSGGHRVSYEQYF	TGTACCAGCGGTGGCCACAGAGTATCCTACGAGCAGTACTTC
TRBV20-1	-	TRBJ1-4	-	CSARDFRELFF	TGCAGTGCTAGAGATTTTCGTGAACTGTTTTTT
TRBV6-5	TRBD1	TRBJ1-1	-	CASRDRAGGREAFF	TGTGCCAGCAGGGACAGAGCAGGGGGCCGCGAAGCTTTCTTT
TRBV7-2	-	TRBJ1-2	once	CASSLDHRDYGYTF	TGTGCCAGCAGCTTAGACCACAGGGACTATGGCTACACCTTC
TRBV9	-	TRBJ1-5	few	CASSQGMDQPQHF	TGTGCCAGCAGCCAAGGGATGGATCAGCCCCAGCATTTT
TRBV28	TRBD1	TRBJ2-1	-	CASSPFRDREDNEQFF	TGTGCCAGCAGTCCATTCCGGGACAGGGAAGACAATGAGCAGTTCTTC
TRBV24-1	TRBD2	TRBJ2-7	-	CATSDSKRLLAGAYEQYF	TGTGCCACCAGTGATTCGAAAAGGCTGCTAGCGGGAGCCTACGAGCAGTACTTC
TRBV10-3	-	TRBJ1-2	many	CAIGRDNGYTF	TGTGCCATCGGCAGGGACAATGGCTACACCTTC
TRBV4-3	TRBD2	TRBJ2-1	many	CASSQEASGAPYNEQFF	TGCGCCAGCAGCCAAGAGGCCAGCGGGGCCCCCTACAATGAGCAGTTCTTC
TRBV20-1	TRBD1	TRBJ2-3	-	CSARDTGTGVVDTQYF	TGCAGTGCTAGAGATACCGGGACAGGGGTCGTAGATACGCAGTATTTT
TRBV10-3	-	TRBJ1-1	few	CAITKGEGTEAFF	TGTGCCATCACTAAAGGGGAAGGGACTGAAGCTTTCTTT
TRBV5-1	TRBD2	TRBJ2-2	-	CASTSGGPGTGELFF	TGCGCCAGCACTAGCGGGGGGCCTGGCACCGGGGAGCTGTTTTTT